Shown below are 29 T cell receptor beta chains from a single sample sequenced in a study of blood T cell repertoires in COVID-19. Assay used: immunoSEQ multiplex PCR; TCRdb lists only in-frame clones, some missing. The data contain tens of thousands of clones, about 70% of them singletons. The source material was peripheral blood. The receptors stem from a man in his forties or fifties with active or convalescent COVID-19.

CDR3 amino acids: CASSLALGQGRGRDTQYF. The CDR3 DNA follows: TGTGCCAGCAGCTTAGCGCTGGGACAGGGGAGAGGAAGAGATACGCAGTATTTT. V and J are TRBV7-2 and TRBJ2-3, with 10 bases that match TRBD1. Germline CDR1 and CDR2: SGHTA and FQGNSA. V lost 0 bases to trimming and J lost 5 bases; unmatched junction nucleotides: 11. This CDR3 is built from 18 residues.

This chain connects TRBV3-1 (or the pseudogene TRBV3-2) to TRBJ2-5, with a weak D call TRBD2 (6 bases). V was trimmed by 5 bases and J by 3 bases, leaving 13 bases between them. There are 14 residues in the CDR3. CDR1 and CDR2 from the germline V gene are LGHDT and YNNKEL (reference sequence). The CDR3 region has the DNA TGTGCCAGCAGCAACCTAGGAGGGGAAGAGACCCAGTACTTC. It translates to CASSNLGGEETQYF.

V is TRBV7-3 and J is TRBJ2-1; TRBD2 aligns across 9 bases. Unmatched junction bases numbered 1, after V lost 2 bases and J lost 2 bases. The V gene's germline CDR1 is SGHTA and CDR2 FQGTGA. This CDR3 is built from 15 residues. The CDR3 coding sequence is TGTGCCAGCAGCTTAGGCGGGGGGGCCTACAATGAGCAGTTCTTC. Translating gives CASSLGGGAYNEQFF.

This sequence joins TRBV7-2 and TRBJ2-4, with D possibly matching TRBD2 (6 bases). Germline V gene lookup returns CDR1 SGHTA and CDR2 FQGNSA. V was clipped by 3 bases and J by 5 bases, with 8 bases between them. The CDR3 contains 13 residues. CDR3 protein: CASSLGGENIQYF. The CDR3 DNA reads TGTGCCAGCAGCTTGGGCGGGGAAAACATTCAGTACTTC.

The chain employs TRBV5-6 and TRBJ1-1; the D is unclear. CDR3 size: 11 residues. Deletions cut 5 bases from V and 8 bases from J, with 10 bases between. Germline V CDR1 and CDR2: SGHDT, YYEEEE. Here the CDR3 reads CASRSTAEAFF. The CDR3 region has the DNA TGTGCCAGCAGATCCACAGCCGAAGCTTTCTTT.

The V and J genes are TRBV6-1 and TRBJ1-3; tentatively, D is TRBD1 (6 bases). From germline, CDR1 is MNHNS and CDR2 SASEGT. The CDR3 runs 16 residues. The V gene lost 3 bases and the J gene lost 4 bases, with 16 bases spanning the gap. The CDR3 reads CASSDPGAGEGNTIYF. The CDR3, as DNA: TGTGCCAGCAGTGACCCCGGAGCAGGGGAGGGAAACACCATATATTTT.

The V and J genes are TRBV6-2 or TRBV6-3 and TRBJ1-1; D might be TRBD1 (6 bases). Germline CDR1 reads MNHEY; CDR2 reads SVGEGT. This CDR3 contains 15 residues. Trimming pared 0 bases from V and 1 base from J, leaving 9 bases between. Here the CDR3 reads CASSYSTGENTEAFF. The CDR3 DNA follows: TGTGCCAGCAGTTACTCGACAGGAGAGAACACTGAAGCTTTCTTT.

This sequence joins TRBV5-6 and TRBJ2-5, with D perhaps matching TRBD2 (6 bases). V was cut by 1 base and J by 4 bases, with 11 bases left in between. Germline V gene data show CDR1 as SGHDT and CDR2 as YYEEEE. The CDR3 covers 14 residues. CDR3 coding DNA: TGTGCCAGCAGCTTGCGCGGGATGAGAGAGACCCAGTACTTC. Amino acids: CASSLRGMRETQYF. Looking up the rest from reference TRBV5-6 and TRBJ2-5 gives the full variable domain: DAGVTQSPTHLIKTRGQQVTLRCSPKSGHDTVSWYQQALGQGPQFIFQYYEEEERQRGNFPDRFSGHQFPNYSSELNVNALLLGDSALYLCASSLRGMRETQYFGPGTRLLVL.

V usage is TRBV19 and J usage is TRBJ1-2, with D hard to call. There are 16 residues in the CDR3. Trimming took 5 bases from V and 0 from J, leaving 16 bases between them. Germline lookup yields CDR1 LNHDA and CDR2 SQIVND (reference sequence). Here the CDR3 DNA reads TGTGCCAGTAGTCCCTCTGGTCAGGAATCTAACTATGGCTACACCTTC. Its protein is CASSPSGQESNYGYTF.

Remarks on this clone: The germline gene is not matched at one end of the junction; a read error may be the cause. The chain links TRBV12-3 or TRBV12-4 to TRBJ2-7; D possibly corresponds to TRBD1 (5 bases). The CDR3 sequence is 13 residues long. CDR3 sequence (DNA): TGTGCCAGCAGTTTAGCTTGGGGCCACCCGACTGAATTC. Residues: CASSLAWGHPTEF.

This chain joins TRBV7-2 and TRBJ2-2, with a weak D call TRBD1 (5 bases). The germline gives CDR1 SGHTA, CDR2 FQGNSA. Trimming shortened V by 1 base and J by 6 bases, and 15 bases separated the two germline ends. CDR3 length: 16 amino acids. The CDR3 nucleotides read TGTGCCAGCAGCTTAGGCTACAGGCGCCCGGCCGGGGAGCTGTTTTTT. Translating it yields CASSLGYRRPAGELFF.

The chain couples TRBV6-5 to TRBJ2-7; 10 bases map to TRBD2. Losses at the gene ends were 6 bases for V and 5 bases for J; bases not matched to a gene: 10. The CDR3 has 15 residues. Germline V gene lookup returns CDR1 MNHEY and CDR2 SVGAGI. The CDR3 reads CASRSSGGMANEQYF. DNA of the CDR3: TGTGCCAGCAGGTCTAGCGGGGGAATGGCCAACGAGCAGTACTTC.

This sequence joins TRBV7-9 and TRBJ2-7, with TRBD2 as a possible D gene (5 bases). The CDR3 consists of 14 residues. CDR1 and CDR2 from the germline V gene are SEHNR and FQNEAQ (reference sequence). The V end was cut by 5 bases, the J end by 2 bases, with 13 bases between. CDR3 sequence reads: CASSGLSGAYEQYF. As DNA, the CDR3 is TGTGCCAGCAGCGGGCTCAGCGGCGCCTACGAGCAGTACTTC.

The V gene is TRBV6-5, the J gene TRBJ2-3, with a weak D call TRBD2 (7 bases). Trimming cost V 0 bases and J 3 bases, with 13 bases left between them. The CDR3 is 16 amino acids. Germline-derived CDR1 and CDR2 are MNHEY and SVGAGI. This chain's CDR3 is CASSYSRGGRTDTQYF. The CDR3 coding sequence is TGTGCCAGCAGTTACTCGAGGGGGGGCCGGACAGATACGCAGTATTTT.

CDR3 in amino acids: CASSLGPQGGGETQYF. CDR3 nucleotides: TGTGCCAGCAGCTTGGGGCCACAGGGGGGAGGAGAGACCCAGTACTTC. The gene calls are TRBV5-8 and TRBJ2-5; 8 bases are a match to TRBD1. The CDR3 is made up of 16 amino acids. Germline V gene data show CDR1 as SGHTS and CDR2 as YDEGEE. V was clipped by 0 bases and J by 4 bases; unmatched bases: 8.

The table lists this clone with many counts. J is TRBJ2-2 and V is TRBV7-9, with TRBD1 matching over 9 bases. The CDR3 runs to 16 residues. V trimming: 5 bases; J trimming: 4 bases; junction bases outside the gene matches: 8. Germline loops: CDR1 SEHNR, CDR2 FQNEAQ (reference sequence). The CDR3 nucleotides read TGTGCCAGCAGCCCTTACAGGGGGCAGAGCACCGGGGAGCTGTTTTTT. Its translation: CASSPYRGQSTGELFF.

V is TRBV27 and J is TRBJ2-7; D may be TRBD1 (6 bases). The germline V and J ends were trimmed by 2 bases and 0 bases, with 17 bases remaining between them. Germline assignment: CDR1 MNHEY and CDR2 SMNVEV (reference sequence). The CDR3 length is 17 residues. CDR3: CASSLKVRTGISYEQYF. For the CDR3, the DNA is TGTGCCAGCAGTTTAAAGGTTAGAACAGGGATCTCCTACGAGCAGTACTTC.

Only a few counts were recorded for this clone. The V and J genes are TRBV7-9 and TRBJ1-1, with a possible D match to TRBD1 (5 bases). V dropped 7 bases and J dropped 6 bases, with 15 bases sitting between them. The CDR3 length is 13 residues. Germline V gene data show CDR1 as SEHNR and CDR2 as FQNEAQ (reference sequence). The CDR3 region has the DNA TGTGCCAGCACCGGAGGGGAAGGCGCTGAAGCTTTCTTT. Its translation: CASTGGEGAEAFF.

Only a few counts were recorded for this clone. The V and J genes are TRBV7-2 and TRBJ2-1, with 9 bases that match TRBD1. This CDR3 spans 15 amino acids. CDR1 SGHTA and CDR2 FQGNSA come from the germline V gene. With V trimmed by 4 bases and J by 9 bases, 10 bases remained unmatched. The CDR3 loop reads CASSWGPGQGGEQFF. The DNA of the CDR3 is TGTGCCAGCAGCTGGGGACCGGGACAGGGAGGTGAGCAGTTCTTC.

The rearrangement uses TRBV19 and TRBJ1-5, with D tentatively TRBD1 (5 bases). CDR3 length equals 14 residues. Trimming removed 10 bases at V and 2 bases at J, with 15 bases between. The germline V gene encodes CDR1 LNHDA and CDR2 SQIVND (reference sequence). The CDR3 DNA reads as TGTGCCACCCAGTCCACAGGCGGCAATCAGCCCCAGCATTTT. Protein sequence: CATQSTGGNQPQHF.

This clone was recorded only once. V gene TRBV12-5 combines with J gene TRBJ1-1, with 8 nucleotides matching TRBD1. V shed 4 bases, J shed 3 bases, and the junction held 10 bases outside the gene matches. The CDR3 has 16 amino acids. The germline V gene has CDR1 LGHNT and CDR2 FRNRAP. CDR3 sequence (DNA): TGTGCTAGTGGTTGGGAGTCGACAGGGGAGGACACTGAAGCTTTCTTT. It codes for CASGWESTGEDTEAFF.

The gene calls are TRBV5-5 and TRBJ2-5, with 9 nucleotides matching TRBD2. Trimming cost V 5 bases and J 5 bases; bases outside gene matches: 10. Looked up from germline, CDR1 is SGHKS and CDR2 is YYEKEE (reference sequence). The CDR3 length is 15 residues. CDR3 residues: CASSTNPSGAETQYF. The CDR3 nucleotides are TGTGCCAGCAGTACGAACCCTAGCGGGGCCGAGACCCAGTACTTC.

This chain links TRBV5-1 with TRBJ1-2, with 8 bases aligning to TRBD1. The CDR3 has 15 amino acids. Germline assignment: CDR1 SGHRS and CDR2 YFSETQ. V lost 2 bases, J lost 4 bases, and 7 bases stayed unmatched. CDR3 region: CASSLEQGGSYGYTF. CDR3 coding DNA: TGCGCCAGCAGCTTAGAACAGGGGGGCAGCTATGGCTACACCTTC.

CDR3 coding DNA: TGTGCCAGCTCCGGGACAGCCGATCAGCCCCAGCATTTT. Amino acid sequence: CASSGTADQPQHF. V gene TRBV2 combines with J gene TRBJ1-5, with 7 bases matching TRBD1. The CDR3 has 13 residues. J gave up 5 bases and V 8 bases, and 6 bases lay outside the gene matches. The germline gives CDR1 SNHLY, CDR2 FYNNEI. The entire variable domain, with the rest obtained from reference TRBV2 and TRBJ1-5, is as follows: EPEVTQTPSHQVTQMGQEVILRCVPISNHLYFYWYRQILGQKVEFLVSFYNNEISEKSEIFDDQFSVERPDGSNFTLKIRSTKLEDSAMYFCASSGTADQPQHFGDGTRLSIL.

The chain carries TRBV11-2 and TRBJ1-2, with a possible D match to TRBD1 (5 bases). CDR1 and CDR2 (germline): SGHAT, FQNNGV. Trimming removed 5 bases at V and 5 bases at J, with 12 bases between. CDR3 length: 13 residues. CDR3 in DNA: TGTGCCAGCAGCCCGGGACGGGGGTATGGCTACACCTTC. Protein: CASSPGRGYGYTF.

The CDR3 DNA reads as TGTGCCAGCAGCTTAGGGCCGGGAGGAGACTATGGCTACACCTTC. Residues: CASSLGPGGDYGYTF. This chain links TRBV11-2 with TRBJ1-2; D not certain. The germline V gene has CDR1 SGHAT and CDR2 FQNNGV. The CDR3 spans 15 residues. V was cut by 1 base and J by 3 bases, with 12 bases left in between.

The chain couples TRBV5-1 to TRBJ2-2; D is perhaps TRBD1 (7 bases). Trimming removed 0 bases at V and 5 bases at J, with 8 bases between. This CDR3 is built from 14 residues. Germline CDR1 is SGHRS and CDR2 is YFSETQ. The DNA of the CDR3 is TGCGCCAGCAGCTTGGCAGGGGGGACCGGGGAGCTGTTTTTT. Translated, it gives CASSLAGGTGELFF.

The genes are TRBV19 and TRBJ1-1; perhaps TRBD1 as D (5 bases). The CDR3 contains 14 residues. CDR1 and CDR2 (germline): LNHDA, SQIVND (reference sequence). Trimming removed 7 bases from V and 3 bases from J, with 15 bases in between. The CDR3 loop is CASTPRGEDTEAFF. In DNA, the CDR3 is TGTGCCAGTACCCCTCGGGGGGAGGACACTGAAGCTTTCTTT.

The chain joins TRBV5-5 to TRBJ1-1, with a weak D call TRBD1 (5 bases). This CDR3 region has 17 residues. Germline lookup yields CDR1 SGHKS and CDR2 YYEKEE (reference sequence). V shed 0 bases and J shed 6 bases, with 21 bases lying between them. DNA for the CDR3: TGTGCCAGCAGCTTGGCCTGGGGGGAACTCTACGTCGCTGAAGCTTTCTTT. Protein sequence: CASSLAWGELYVAEAFF.